The 30 T cell receptor beta chains below were found in one sample sequenced in a study of blood T cell repertoires in COVID-19. Sequenced by immunoSEQ multiplex PCR; TCRdb stores in-frame clones only, minus some. The sample yields some 310,000 clones, around nine tenths seen once. Sequenced sample: PBMCs or T cells enriched from blood (not recorded which). These receptors all stem from a young woman who had recovered from COVID-19.

This rearrangement joins TRBV4-1 to TRBJ2-7; 7 bases map to TRBD2. V was pared by 1 base and J by 6 bases, with 21 bases of the junction left unmatched. Germline CDR1 MGHRA, CDR2 YSYEKL. This CDR3 comprises 19 residues. The CDR3 loop reads CASSQAPPPVAGRSSEQYF. CDR3 DNA sequence: TGCGCCAGCAGCCAAGCTCCTCCGCCGGTAGCGGGTAGGTCTAGCGAGCAGTACTTC.

This clone has only one observation. The chain combines TRBV7-2 with TRBJ1-2; TRBD1 is a possible D gene (6 bases). The ends were cut back, 5 bases at V and 3 bases at J, with 16 bases in the middle. In germline, CDR1 is SGHTA, CDR2 FQGNSA. The CDR3 runs to 15 residues. The CDR3 DNA reads TGTGCCAGCAGCCCCGGGACACTCGGCCACTATGGCTACACCTTC. Translating gives CASSPGTLGHYGYTF.

This rearrangement joins TRBV18 to TRBJ2-7; 9 nucleotides agree with TRBD1. Germline trimming cut 3 bases from V and 1 base from J; bases unmatched to any gene: 4. The CDR3 spans 15 residues. From germline, CDR1 is KGHSH and CDR2 LQKENI. Here the CDR3 reads CASSPTGGSSYEQYF. The CDR3 region has the DNA TGTGCCAGCTCACCTACAGGGGGCTCATCCTACGAGCAGTACTTC.

The V gene is TRBV9, the J gene TRBJ2-1; the D is unclear. The CDR3 contains 14 residues. With 1 base removed from V and 9 bases from J, the gap between germline ends came to 14 bases. CDR1 and CDR2 from the germline V gene are SGDLS and YYNGEE. The CDR3 coding sequence is TGTGCCAGCAGCGTATCCTCAGGCTTGGGTGAGCAGTTCTTC. Translated: CASSVSSGLGEQFF.

V is TRBV15 and J is TRBJ2-7; 9 positions match TRBD1. V was clipped by 5 bases and J by 6 bases; unmatched bases: 8. CDR1 is LNHNV, CDR2 YYDKDF, per germline (reference sequence). The length of the CDR3 is 14 residues. This CDR3 reads CATSDTGGSGEQYF. CDR3 DNA sequence: TGTGCCACCAGCGATACAGGGGGCTCAGGCGAGCAGTACTTC.

This rearrangement joins TRBV9 to TRBJ2-1; 9 bases fit TRBD2. The germline gives CDR1 SGDLS, CDR2 YYNGEE. The CDR3 runs to 16 residues. Trimming took 1 base from V and 4 from J; bases not matched to a gene: 6. The CDR3 bases are TGTGCCAGCAGCGTACAGGCTAGCGGGACTTACAATGAGCAGTTCTTC. Translated: CASSVQASGTYNEQFF. The full variable domain, its missing parts supplied by reference TRBV9 and TRBJ2-1, is DSGVTQTPKHLITATGQRVTLRCSPRSGDLSVYWYQQSLDQGLQFLIQYYNGEERAKGNILERFSAQQFPDLHSELNLSSLELGDSALYFCASSVQASGTYNEQFFGPGTRLTVL.

The J gene is TRBJ2-3, the V gene TRBV7-9, with D tentatively TRBD1 (6 bases). CDR3 length: 16 residues. The germline V and J ends were trimmed by 5 bases and 1 base, with 16 bases remaining between them. CDR1 is SEHNR, CDR2 FQNEAQ, per germline (reference sequence). The CDR3: CASSRIDRLRTDTQYF. The CDR3 region has the DNA TGTGCCAGCAGCCGTATCGACAGGCTCCGCACAGATACGCAGTATTTT.

The chain has TRBV11-3 and TRBJ2-2; the D gene is possibly TRBD1 (5 bases). V was shortened by 1 base and J by 8 bases, with 14 bases between the two germline ends. Germline loops: CDR1 SGHNT, CDR2 YENEEA. The CDR3 is 15 residues long. CDR3 sequence reads: CASSLGSRVRGELFF. As DNA, the CDR3 is TGTGCCAGCAGCTTAGGCTCCAGGGTCCGAGGGGAGCTGTTTTTT.

This sequence joins TRBV11-3 and TRBJ2-1; 7 positions agree with TRBD2. Germline trimming cut 1 base from V and 5 bases from J; bases unmatched to any gene: 8. Germline values: CDR1 SGHNT, CDR2 YENEEA. The CDR3 is made up of 16 amino acids. The CDR3 sequence is CASSLGWSGTNNEQFF. As DNA, the CDR3 is TGTGCCAGCAGCTTAGGCTGGAGCGGGACTAACAATGAGCAGTTCTTC.

The J gene is TRBJ2-7, the V gene TRBV11-2; D assignment may be TRBD1 or TRBD2 (10 bases each). V was cut by 3 bases and J by 5 bases, with 29 bases left in between. The CDR3 is 19 amino acids. Germline V gene sequence: CDR1 SGHAT, CDR2 FQNNGV. The CDR3 protein is CASSFTIGTGALAGHEQYF. The DNA of the CDR3 is TGTGCCAGCAGCTTTACAATAGGGACAGGGGCACTAGCGGGACACGAGCAGTACTTC.

This clone was detected once. The chain couples TRBV7-2 to TRBJ2-2, with 7 nucleotides matching TRBD2. The CDR3 sequence is 14 residues long. From germline, CDR1 is SGHTA and CDR2 FQGNSA. Trimming took 3 bases from V and 6 from J; bases not matched to a gene: 4. The CDR3 coding sequence is TGTGCCAGCAGCTTGGGGGAGGGCCCCGGGGAGCTGTTTTTT. It translates to CASSLGEGPGELFF.

J is TRBJ1-3 and V is TRBV5-4; D is perhaps TRBD1 (6 bases). The CDR3 extends over 16 amino acids. CDR1 SGHNT and CDR2 YYREEE come from the germline V gene (reference sequence). The V and J ends lost 1 base and 5 bases respectively, with 16 bases between them. The CDR3: CASSLFPWQGRNTIYF. CDR3 in DNA: TGTGCCAGCAGCTTGTTCCCCTGGCAGGGGCGAAACACCATATATTTT.

The chain recombines TRBV27 with TRBJ2-1; D is unclear. The V gene's germline CDR1 is MNHEY and CDR2 SMNVEV (reference sequence). V was pared by 5 bases and J by 9 bases, with 14 bases between. The CDR3 length is 13 residues. CDR3 sequence reads: CASSLHLNSEQFF. In DNA form, the CDR3 reads TGTGCCAGCAGTCTCCACTTAAACAGTGAGCAGTTCTTC.

The chain recombines TRBV10-2 with TRBJ1-1; 9 positions match TRBD1. The CDR3 sequence is 18 residues long. Losses at the gene ends were 1 base for V and 1 base for J; bases not matched to a gene: 10. Germline-derived CDR1 and CDR2 are WSHSY and SAAADI. The CDR3 sequence: CASSEYSGTGFPNTEAFF. The CDR3 bases are TGCGCCAGCAGTGAGTATTCCGGGACAGGGTTTCCGAACACTGAAGCTTTCTTT.

The V and J genes are TRBV7-8 and TRBJ1-2; 7 bases map to TRBD1. The V segment lost 6 bases and the J segment 3 bases; nucleotides outside the gene matches: 10. The CDR3 length is 15 residues. Germline V lookup: CDR1 SGHVS, CDR2 FQNEAQ. The CDR3 region is CASSLNWDSDYGYTF. The CDR3 DNA follows: TGTGCCAGCAGTTTGAATTGGGACAGCGACTATGGCTACACCTTC.

The chain couples TRBV9 to TRBJ2-2; 12 nucleotides match TRBD2. The CDR3 has 20 residues. Germline trimming cut 0 bases from V and 4 bases from J; bases unmatched to any gene: 13. The germline CDR1 and CDR2 sequences are SGDLS and YYNGEE. CDR3 in DNA: TGTGCCAGCAGCGTAGCCCAGCCACTAGCGGGAGGAGTAAGCACCGGGGAGCTGTTTTTT. Its protein is CASSVAQPLAGGVSTGELFF. The variable domain in full, completed from reference TRBV9 and TRBJ2-2, reads DSGVTQTPKHLITATGQRVTLRCSPRSGDLSVYWYQQSLDQGLQFLIQYYNGEERAKGNILERFSAQQFPDLHSELNLSSLELGDSALYFCASSVAQPLAGGVSTGELFFGEGSRLTVL.

The chain has TRBV2 and TRBJ1-6; D remains ambiguous. Trimming cost V 10 bases and J 9 bases, with 19 bases left between them. This CDR3 is built from 14 residues. Germline CDR1 SNHLY, CDR2 FYNNEI. CDR3 DNA: TGTGCCACATTTCAAGGTCTACTAGGTTCACCCCTCCACTTT. Residues: CATFQGLLGSPLHF.

The rearrangement joins TRBV7-3 to TRBJ1-6; the D is unclear. Trimming left V 4 bases short and J 10 bases short, with 5 bases between. CDR1 is SGHTA, CDR2 FQGTGA, per germline. The CDR3 consists of 11 residues. This chain's CDR3 is CASSWESPLHF. CDR3 sequence (DNA): TGTGCCAGCAGCTGGGAGTCACCCCTCCACTTT. Drawing the rest from reference TRBV7-3 and TRBJ1-6, the complete variable domain is GAGVSQTPSNKVTEKGKYVELRCDPISGHTALYWYRQSLGQGPEFLIYFQGTGAADDSGLPNDRFFAVRPEGSVSTLKIQRTERGDSAVYLCASSWESPLHFGNGTRLTVT.

CDR3 in amino acids: CASSRWASGRSDEQFF. As DNA, the CDR3 is TGTGCCAGCAGCCGGTGGGCTAGCGGGAGGTCTGATGAGCAGTTCTTC. V and J are TRBV4-2 and TRBJ2-1, with TRBD2 matching 11 bases. This CDR3 has 16 residues. Germline CDR1 reads LGHNA; CDR2 reads YNFKEQ. Germline trimming cut 4 bases from V and 8 bases from J; bases unmatched to any gene: 10.

This clone has just one count. CDR3: CASSRNHRGLTGNTIYF. The CDR3 DNA follows: TGTGCCAGCAGCCGCAACCACAGGGGTCTAACTGGAAACACCATATATTTT. The gene calls are TRBV4-2 and TRBJ1-3; 7 bases align to TRBD1. V gave up 4 bases and J gave up 2 bases; unmatched junction bases: 11. The CDR3 covers 17 residues. CDR1 and CDR2 from the germline V gene are LGHNA and YNFKEQ.

This chain joins TRBV10-1 and TRBJ2-7; 11 bases line up with TRBD1. V was clipped by 9 bases and J by 6 bases; unmatched bases: 7. The length of the CDR3 is 13 residues. The germline V gene encodes CDR1 WNHNN and CDR2 SYGVQD (reference sequence). DNA for the CDR3: TGCGCCAGTCAAACGGGGACAGGGGGCGAGCAGTACTTC. Its protein product is CASQTGTGGEQYF.

V usage is TRBV6-2 or TRBV6-3 and J usage is TRBJ1-1; TRBD1 is a possible D gene (6 bases). V lost 3 bases, J lost 1 base, and 9 bases lay in between. The CDR3 covers 14 residues. Per the germline V gene, CDR1 is MNHEY and CDR2 is SVGEGT. CDR3 loop: CASSYGQTNTEAFF. CDR3 in DNA: TGTGCCAGCAGTTATGGACAGACGAACACTGAAGCTTTCTTT.

This clone was observed a single time. J is TRBJ1-2 and V is TRBV7-9; 7 nucleotides match TRBD1. V trimming: 5 bases; J trimming: 4 bases; junction bases outside the gene matches: 10. Germline V gene data show CDR1 as SEHNR and CDR2 as FQNEAQ (reference sequence). CDR3 length equals 15 residues. The CDR3, as DNA: TGTGCCAGCAGCCCCCCGACAGGGCTAAGCTATGGCTACACCTTC. It specifies CASSPPTGLSYGYTF.

This chain links TRBV7-2 with TRBJ2-1; the D gene is possibly TRBD2 (6 bases). The V gene lost 5 bases and the J gene lost 8 bases, with 25 bases spanning the gap. This CDR3 comprises 17 residues. Germline CDR1 SGHTA, CDR2 FQGNSA. The CDR3 DNA reads TGTGCCAGCAGCCGCCCCCCGGGACTGTACGATGCGCATGAGCAGTTCTTC. As protein: CASSRPPGLYDAHEQFF. The full variable domain, its missing parts supplied by reference TRBV7-2 and TRBJ2-1, is GAGVSQSPSNKVTEKGKDVELRCDPISGHTALYWYRQSLGQGLEFLIYFQGNSAPDKSGLPSDRFSAERTGGSVSTLTIQRTQQEDSAVYLCASSRPPGLYDAHEQFFGPGTRLTVL.

The rearrangement joins TRBV12-3 or TRBV12-4 to TRBJ1-1; TRBD1 matches 7 bases. V lost 6 bases and J lost 7; bases outside the gene matches: 8. The CDR3 is 13 amino acids. The CDR3 loop reads CASSPFPGGEAFF. The CDR3, as DNA: TGTGCCAGCAGCCCCTTCCCAGGGGGTGAAGCTTTCTTT.

The chain joins TRBV11-2 to TRBJ2-7, with D hard to call. CDR3 size: 14 residues. V was cut by 1 base and J by 0 bases, with 7 bases left in between. Germline-derived CDR1 and CDR2 are SGHAT and FQNNGV. CDR3 DNA sequence: TGTGCCAGCAGCTTAGGAACAGTCTCCTACGAGCAGTACTTC. It encodes CASSLGTVSYEQYF.

This chain connects TRBV11-2 to TRBJ2-1, with D maybe TRBD2 (6 bases). The V gene lost 3 bases and the J gene lost 0 bases, with 9 bases spanning the gap. The CDR3 sequence is 15 residues long. Germline V gene sequence: CDR1 SGHAT, CDR2 FQNNGV. The CDR3 bases are TGTGCCAGCAGCTTCCGGGAGCCCTCCTACAATGAGCAGTTCTTC. It encodes CASSFREPSYNEQFF. The whole variable domain, remainder taken from reference TRBV11-2 and TRBJ2-1, is EAGVAQSPRYKIIEKRQSVAFWCNPISGHATLYWYQQILGQGPKLLIQFQNNGVVDDSQLPKDRFSAERLKGVDSTLKIQPAKLEDSAVYLCASSFREPSYNEQFFGPGTRLTVL.

This rearrangement joins TRBV19 to TRBJ2-7; D possibly corresponds to TRBD1 (6 bases). Trimming pared 6 bases from V and 1 base from J, leaving 13 bases between. Germline loops: CDR1 LNHDA, CDR2 SQIVND (reference sequence). There are 14 residues in the CDR3. For the CDR3, the DNA is TGTGCCAGTAGCCGGCAGGGGCTATCCTACGAGCAGTACTTC. It specifies CASSRQGLSYEQYF.

The J gene is TRBJ1-1, the V gene TRBV4-2, with TRBD1 as a possible D gene (6 bases). Per germline, CDR1 LGHNA and CDR2 YNFKEQ. CDR3 length equals 16 residues. The ends were cut back, 4 bases at V and 0 bases at J, with 15 bases in the middle. The CDR3 reads CASSPASGGLNTEAFF. The CDR3 DNA reads as TGTGCCAGCAGCCCAGCTTCGGGGGGCCTGAACACTGAAGCTTTCTTT.

The chain couples TRBV6-5 to TRBJ1-6, with D possibly TRBD1 on 6 matching bases. V dropped 2 bases and J dropped 6 bases, with 11 bases sitting between them. This CDR3 is 15 amino acids long. In germline, CDR1 is MNHEY, CDR2 SVGAGI. The CDR3 protein is CASSYDRMGNSPLHF. The CDR3 coding sequence is TGTGCCAGCAGTTACGACAGGATGGGTAATTCACCCCTCCACTTT.